The present entry profiles one T cell receptor beta chain with its context. Its target is unknown. This entry belongs to a study of beta chain features in type 1 diabetes. Findings and limits, study-wide: PCR might show a preference for shorter templates, equally across patients and controls. VDJ junctions from type 1 diabetes patients carried fewer insertions and larger deletions. Any HLA-type effect on TCRB rearrangement remained unresolved here.

Investigators reverse transcribed all isolated RNA, so they sequenced expressed TCRB transcripts. Some clones are missing from TCRdb's copy, which holds only in-frame ones; the method was immunoSEQ multiplex PCR. The sample lists roughly 380,000 clones; about 20% were seen once. Trimming cost V 6 bases and J 6 bases; bases outside gene matches: 12. This CDR3 has 15 amino acids. Germline values: CDR1 SEHNR, CDR2 FQNEAQ (reference sequence). The chain has TRBV7-9 and TRBJ2-7; 9 bases are a match to TRBD1. The material sequenced was naive CD4+ T cells from blood. The receptor was derived from a woman in her late teens or twenties in good health. The CDR3 spells CASSLSRTGVFEQYF. CDR3 nucleotides: TGTGCCAGCAGTCTCAGTCGGACAGGGGTCTTCGAGCAGTACTTC.